This T cell receptor (beta chain) was retrieved from a study of blood T cell repertoires in COVID-19. Study background: The samples span acute and convalescent COVID-19 from the United States, Italy and Spain.

Seattle's cohort entered during active infection and was followed longitudinally. Here immunoSEQ multiplex PCR was the method, and the copy in TCRdb shows in-frame clones only, minus some. This sample has around 160,000 clones, with roughly 89% found just once. J gave up 5 bases and V 3 bases, and 8 bases lay outside the gene matches. The germline V gene has CDR1 MGHDK and CDR2 SYGVNS. The CDR3 extends over 15 amino acids. The sequencing input was peripheral blood. V gene TRBV25-1 combines with J gene TRBJ1-2, with 8 nucleotides matching TRBD1. The sequence was obtained from a woman aged 70-85 years with COVID-19, enrolled during active disease. CDR3 sequence: CASSEASGQVYGYTF. The CDR3 coding sequence is TGTGCCAGCAGTGAGGCCTCGGGACAGGTTTATGGCTACACCTTC.